Below, 24 T cell receptor beta chains from the same sample are listed, as sequenced in a study of siplizumab effects on memory and regulatory T cells. Assay: immunoSEQ multiplex PCR; the TCRdb copy retains only in-frame clones and omits some. The sample contains some 46,000 clones, about 94% of which appear only once. The sequenced material came from CD8+ T cells sorted from blood. These receptors all stem from a human donor in good health.

The V gene is TRBV9, the J gene TRBJ2-3, with D possibly being TRBD2 (5 bases). Trimming stripped 4 bases from V and 5 bases from J, with 17 bases between. Germline CDR1 reads SGDLS; CDR2 reads YYNGEE. This CDR3 is 15 amino acids long. CDR3 amino acids: CASSPRTVSIDTQYF. CDR3 nucleotides: TGTGCCAGCAGCCCTAGGACTGTCTCGATAGATACGCAGTATTTT.

The V and J genes are TRBV5-1 and TRBJ2-3, with a tentative D call TRBD1 (6 bases). This CDR3 is built from 16 residues. The germline V gene has CDR1 SGHRS and CDR2 YFSETQ. Trimming stripped 4 bases from V and 3 bases from J, with 18 bases between. The CDR3 loop is CASSLTGIYLTDTQYF. The DNA of the CDR3 is TGCGCCAGCAGCCTGACAGGTATCTACCTTACAGATACGCAGTATTTT.

This sequence joins TRBV10-3 and TRBJ2-3; 11 bases fit TRBD2. V shed 8 bases, J shed 6 bases, and the junction held 7 bases outside the gene matches. This CDR3 has 14 amino acids. Germline CDR1 reads ENHRY; CDR2 reads SYGVKD. The CDR3 protein is CAIGVAGGGDTQYF. The CDR3 nucleotides read TGTGCCATCGGGGTAGCGGGAGGGGGGGATACGCAGTATTTT.

The V gene is TRBV14, the J gene TRBJ2-3, with a possible D match to TRBD1 (6 bases). Germline CDR1 reads SGHDN; CDR2 reads FVKESK. Trimming removed 2 bases at V and 2 bases at J, with 17 bases between. CDR3 length equals 17 residues. The CDR3 spells CASSQTKDRLFTDTQYF. CDR3 coding DNA: TGTGCCAGCAGCCAAACAAAAGACAGGCTCTTCACAGATACGCAGTATTTT.

This clone has more than one count but fewer than ten. The chain has TRBV25-1 and TRBJ2-7, with unresolved D. The CDR3 is 10 residues long. In germline, CDR1 is MGHDK, CDR2 SYGVNS. V was trimmed by 4 bases and J by 4 bases, leaving 2 bases between them. CDR3 loop: CASSGYEQYF. Here the CDR3 DNA reads TGTGCCAGCAGTGGGTACGAGCAGTACTTC.

This sequence joins TRBV9 and TRBJ2-7; 8 positions agree with TRBD2. Looked up from germline, CDR1 is SGDLS and CDR2 is YYNGEE. The CDR3 spans 15 residues. Trimming took 1 base from V and 2 from J; bases not matched to a gene: 5. CDR3 loop: CASSVSSGPPYEQYF. The CDR3 DNA sequence: TGTGCCAGCAGCGTATCTAGCGGGCCTCCCTACGAGCAGTACTTC. The whole variable domain, filled in from reference TRBV9 and TRBJ2-7, reads DSGVTQTPKHLITATGQRVTLRCSPRSGDLSVYWYQQSLDQGLQFLIQYYNGEERAKGNILERFSAQQFPDLHSELNLSSLELGDSALYFCASSVSSGPPYEQYFGPGTRLTVT.

The V and J genes are TRBV28 and TRBJ2-7; tentatively, D is TRBD1 (6 bases). Trimming took 2 bases from V and 6 from J, leaving 20 bases between them. The length of the CDR3 is 16 residues. Germline CDR1 is MDHEN and CDR2 is SYDVKM. CDR3 loop: CASSLIGLGAGSEQYF. CDR3 bases: TGTGCCAGCAGTTTAATAGGGCTGGGGGCGGGCTCCGAGCAGTACTTC.

The chain uses TRBV7-9 and TRBJ1-2, with D possibly being TRBD1 (6 bases). V was trimmed by 5 bases and J by 3 bases, leaving 16 bases between them. There are 15 residues in the CDR3. Germline assignment: CDR1 SEHNR and CDR2 FQNEAQ (reference sequence). The CDR3 nucleotides read TGTGCCAGCAGCGTAATCAGGGGAAGAGACTATGGCTACACCTTC. Amino acids: CASSVIRGRDYGYTF.

This sequence joins TRBV5-6 and TRBJ2-7, with no clear D. From germline, CDR1 is SGHDT and CDR2 YYEEEE. The CDR3 extends over 11 amino acids. The germline V and J ends were trimmed by 2 bases and 2 bases, with 2 bases remaining between them. In DNA form, the CDR3 reads TGTGCCAGCAGCTTAACCTACGAGCAGTACTTC. Its translation: CASSLTYEQYF.

The chain recombines TRBV9 with TRBJ2-2, with D possibly TRBD2 on 5 matching bases. The CDR3 has 15 residues. Germline assignment: CDR1 SGDLS and CDR2 YYNGEE. The V gene lost 0 bases and the J gene lost 5 bases, with 11 bases spanning the gap. The CDR3 nucleotides read TGTGCCAGCAGCGTAGGCGGGCGAGCAACCGGGGAGCTGTTTTTT. This encodes CASSVGGRATGELFF.

This clone appeared once. The chain is built from TRBV9 and TRBJ2-1, with 9 bases fitting TRBD2. The CDR3 consists of 18 residues. Trimming at V came to 0 bases and at J to 6 bases, leaving 13 bases not matched to a gene. CDR1 and CDR2 from the germline V gene are SGDLS and YYNGEE. DNA of the CDR3: TGTGCCAGCAGCGTAGACGGCGGGGGTAGCGGGAGTGGCAATGAGCAGTTCTTC. This codes for CASSVDGGGSGSGNEQFF.

This clone was recorded only once. V gene TRBV28 combines with J gene TRBJ1-1; no clear D. This CDR3 has 12 amino acids. Germline CDR1 reads MDHEN; CDR2 reads SYDVKM. The CDR3 spells CGSRAAGTEAFF. The CDR3 nucleotides are TGTGGCTCAAGGGCGGCTGGGACTGAAGCTTTCTTT.

The chain recombines TRBV9 with TRBJ1-2, with no clear D. The CDR3 has 13 amino acids. V was clipped by 5 bases and J by 0 bases, with 8 bases between them. CDR1 is SGDLS and CDR2 is YYNGEE in the germline V gene. CDR3 amino acids: CASRTEANYGYTF. The DNA of the CDR3 is TGTGCCAGCAGGACGGAAGCTAACTATGGCTACACCTTC.

The chain has TRBV11-1 and TRBJ2-1; perhaps TRBD1 as D (5 bases). The germline CDR1 and CDR2 sequences are SGHAT and FQDESV (reference sequence). The CDR3 is 16 amino acids. V was pared by 5 bases and J by 0 bases, with 14 bases between. CDR3 protein: CASSARQFGSYNEQFF. CDR3 bases: TGTGCCAGCAGCGCCAGACAGTTCGGCTCCTACAATGAGCAGTTCTTC. The full variable domain, in which reference TRBV11-1 and TRBJ2-1 provide the parts outside the CDR3, is EAEVAQSPRYKITEKSQAVAFWCDPISGHATLYWYRQILGQGPELLVQFQDESVVDDSQLPKDRFSAERLKGVDSTLKIQPAELGDSAMYLCASSARQFGSYNEQFFGPGTRLTVL.

A note on this clone: This may be a read error, as it is one base from a much larger clone. The same CDR3 arises from other DNA sequences in this sample as well. CDR3 residues: CASRLGTGGTEAFF. DNA for the CDR3: TGTGCCAGCAGACTCGGGACAGGGGGCACTGAAGCTTTCTTT. This chain uses TRBV14 with TRBJ1-1, with 11 bases lining up with TRBD1. The V segment lost 6 bases and the J segment 4 bases; nucleotides outside the gene matches: 4. Germline CDR1 reads SGHDN; CDR2 reads FVKESK. CDR3 length: 14 residues.

This chain links TRBV4-2 with TRBJ1-2, with unresolved D. This CDR3 region has 15 residues. CDR1 is LGHNA, CDR2 YNFKEQ, per germline. Trimming shortened V by 0 bases and J by 5 bases, and 13 bases separated the two germline ends. CDR3 nucleotides: TGTGCCAGCAGCCAAGAGAAGCCTGGTCGGTATGGCTACACCTTC. This gives the protein CASSQEKPGRYGYTF.

The chain is built from TRBV7-9 and TRBJ1-2; D is uncertain. The V gene lost 0 bases and the J gene lost 4 bases, with 12 bases spanning the gap. This CDR3 contains 15 residues. Germline CDR1 SEHNR, CDR2 FQNEAQ (reference sequence). CDR3 protein: CASSLAPAYVYGYTF. CDR3 sequence (DNA): TGTGCCAGCAGCTTAGCGCCGGCGTACGTCTATGGCTACACCTTC.

The gene calls are TRBV6-1 and TRBJ2-3; possibly TRBD2 for D (5 bases). The length of the CDR3 is 13 residues. Trimming took 7 bases from V and 1 from J, leaving 9 bases between them. Germline loops: CDR1 MNHNS, CDR2 SASEGT. CDR3 DNA: TGTGCCAGCACCCGGCGGGGCACAGATACGCAGTATTTT. It yields the protein CASTRRGTDTQYF.

The J gene is TRBJ1-3, the V gene TRBV11-3; no clear D gene. CDR3 length: 14 amino acids. Germline CDR1 is SGHNT and CDR2 is YENEEA. Trimming left V 6 bases short and J 0 bases short, with 9 bases between. CDR3 loop: CASRAESSGNTIYF. The CDR3 nucleotides read TGTGCCAGCAGGGCTGAATCCTCTGGAAACACCATATATTTT.

J is TRBJ2-1 and V is TRBV4-1; D is tentatively TRBD1 or TRBD2 (5 bases each). Trimming left V 1 base short and J 1 base short, with 14 bases between. Germline V CDR1 and CDR2: MGHRA, YSYEKL. This CDR3 region has 17 residues. This CDR3 reads CASSQAGTPGSYNEQFF. CDR3 bases: TGCGCCAGCAGCCAAGCAGGGACCCCGGGATCCTACAATGAGCAGTTCTTC.

The CDR3 spells CASSDTGGGYYEQYF. The DNA for the CDR3 is TGTGCCAGCAGCGATACAGGGGGCGGATACTACGAGCAGTACTTC. V is TRBV9 and J is TRBJ2-7, with 9 bases identical to TRBD1. Germline lookup yields CDR1 SGDLS and CDR2 YYNGEE. CDR3 length: 15 residues. V lost 3 bases, J lost 3 bases, and 7 bases stayed unmatched.

The chain couples TRBV15 to TRBJ2-2; D gene unclear. CDR3 length equals 16 residues. The V end lost 7 bases, the J end lost 1 base, and 16 bases lay between the germline ends. CDR1 LNHNV and CDR2 YYDKDF come from the germline V gene (reference sequence). CDR3 DNA: TGTGCCACCACCAGCGAGGCGGCGATGAACACCGGGGAGCTGTTTTTT. This encodes CATTSEAAMNTGELFF.

The chain has TRBV2 and TRBJ2-7; 10 bases map to TRBD1. V dropped 7 bases and J dropped 4; count of bases not matched to a gene: 10. The germline CDR1 and CDR2 sequences are SNHLY and FYNNEI. The length of the CDR3 is 15 residues. CDR3 loop: CASTGTGDGFYEQYF. As DNA, the CDR3 is TGTGCCAGCACCGGGACAGGGGACGGTTTTTACGAGCAGTACTTC.

This rearrangement joins TRBV5-5 to TRBJ1-3; TRBD1 aligns across 9 bases. Germline assignment: CDR1 SGHKS and CDR2 YYEKEE (reference sequence). This CDR3 contains 16 residues. The ends lost 0 bases at V and 3 bases at J; junction bases unmatched: 4. The CDR3 region has the DNA TGTGCCAGCAGCTTGGCCCGGGACAGGGTTGGAAACACCATATATTTT. As protein: CASSLARDRVGNTIYF.